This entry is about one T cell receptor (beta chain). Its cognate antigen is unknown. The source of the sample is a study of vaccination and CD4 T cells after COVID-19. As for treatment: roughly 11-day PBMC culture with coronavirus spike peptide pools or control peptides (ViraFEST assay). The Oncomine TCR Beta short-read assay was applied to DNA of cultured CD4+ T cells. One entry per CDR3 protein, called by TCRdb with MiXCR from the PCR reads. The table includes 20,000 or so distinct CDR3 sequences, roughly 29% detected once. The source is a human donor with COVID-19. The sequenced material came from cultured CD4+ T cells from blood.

CDR3 sequence (DNA): TGTGCCAGCAGTGTGAAGGGGTTGAATTCACCCCTCCACTTT. As protein: CASSVKGLNSPLHF. The gene calls are TRBV2 and TRBJ1-6, with a tentative D call TRBD1 (5 bases). Germline V gene lookup returns CDR1 SNHLY and CDR2 FYNNEI. V lost 4 bases and J 7 bases, leaving 11 bases between the germline ends. The CDR3 totals 14 residues.